The clone carrying this TCR beta chain was observed a single time. The study recruited people aged 18 to 89 years across approximately 23 US areas. Assignment of participants to cohorts was predicated upon participant-reported clinical history. Clones were sequenced by immunoSEQ multiplex PCR, and TCRdb holds only the in-frame ones, with some missing. Here the sample spans some 140,000 clones, approximately 81% being singletons. The sample is drawn from a study of blood T cell repertoires in COVID-19. Across the study: Acute-phase and convalescent COVID-19 samples originated in the United States, Italy and Spain.

Germline CDR1 LNHDA, CDR2 SQIVND (reference sequence). CDR3 length: 13 amino acids. V lost 7 bases and J lost 6; bases outside the gene matches: 6. This sequence originates from a man aged 35 to 55 with acute COVID-19. The sample consisted of PBMCs or T cells enriched from blood (not recorded which). The V and J genes are TRBV19 and TRBJ1-5; 7 nucleotides agree with TRBD1. The CDR3 spells CASTATGFQPQHF. In nucleotides, the CDR3 is TGTGCCAGTACCGCGACAGGGTTTCAGCCCCAGCATTTT.